This entry features one TCR beta chain sequence. Its matching antigen is unknown. Germline V gene sequence: CDR1 SGHNT, CDR2 YYREEE (reference sequence). Trimming stripped 1 base from V and 6 bases from J, with 10 bases between. The CDR3 is 14 residues long. Target depth was 1 in 200,000 to 1 in 1 million T cells, about 10x per clonotype. TCRdb's table, derived via immunoSEQ multiplex PCR, lists solely in-frame clones and lacks some. The sample contains about 140,000 clones, 91% of which appear only once. This specimen comes from a study of cytotoxic CD8 clonotypes in ibrutinib-treated CLL. About the study: On average, fewer than 95,000 productive rearrangements and some 240,000 productive templates per sample.

General observations from the study: Exceeding age-matched healthy donors, baseline clonality also tracked the counts of circulating CD8+ T cells.

The source was PBMCs, collected after 12 months of ibrutinib treatment. The rearrangement joins TRBV5-4 to TRBJ2-2, with D uncertain. The TCR sequence derives from a human donor with chronic lymphocytic leukemia. DNA for the CDR3: TGTGCCAGCAGCTTGTTTGGGGTCCCCGGGGAGCTGTTTTTT. It encodes CASSLFGVPGELFF.